This TCR beta chain was sequenced in a study of shared clonotypes between healthy human individuals. The investigators split CD4+ cells into a CD45RA+ naive subset and a CD45RA-negative memory subset. This CDR3 has 16 amino acids. V gave up 0 bases and J gave up 0 bases, with 10 bases separating them. CDR1 is LGHNA and CDR2 is YSLEER in the germline V gene. Assay used: immunoSEQ multiplex PCR; TCRdb lists only in-frame clones, some missing. The table has 900,000 to 1,200,000 clones, 78% seen once. The specimen sequenced was memory CD4+ T cells from PBMCs. The subset here: CD45RA-negative fraction. This receptor was obtained from a man younger than 30 in good health. Some clones in this sample may be carry-over from other donors' samples. This rearrangement joins TRBV4-3 to TRBJ2-3; no reliable D call. This CDR3 is CASSQDPAASTDTQYF. CDR3 coding DNA: TGCGCCAGCAGCCAAGATCCCGCGGCAAGCACAGATACGCAGTATTTT.